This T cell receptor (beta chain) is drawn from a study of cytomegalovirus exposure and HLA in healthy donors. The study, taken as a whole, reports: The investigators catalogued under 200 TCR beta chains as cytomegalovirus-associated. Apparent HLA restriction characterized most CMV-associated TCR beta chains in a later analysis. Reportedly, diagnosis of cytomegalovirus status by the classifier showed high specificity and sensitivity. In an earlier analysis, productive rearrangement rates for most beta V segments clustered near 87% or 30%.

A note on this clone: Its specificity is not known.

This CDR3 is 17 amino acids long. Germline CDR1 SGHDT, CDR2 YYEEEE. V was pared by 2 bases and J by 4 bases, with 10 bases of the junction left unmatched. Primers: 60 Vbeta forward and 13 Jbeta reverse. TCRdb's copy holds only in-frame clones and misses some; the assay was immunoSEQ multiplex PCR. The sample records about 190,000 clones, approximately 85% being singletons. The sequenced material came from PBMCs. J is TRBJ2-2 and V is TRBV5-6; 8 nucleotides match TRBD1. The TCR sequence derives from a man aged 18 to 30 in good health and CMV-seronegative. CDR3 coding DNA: TGTGCCAGCAGCTTACTCGGGACAGGCTCGGTCACCGGGGAGCTGTTTTTT. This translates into CASSLLGTGSVTGELFF.